This passage covers 29 T cell receptor beta chains from one sample sequenced in a study of regulatory T cells in long-lasting Graves disease. Time point denoted: newly diagnosed GD, antithyroid drugs for less than 3 months. The TCR library used RNA extracted from PBMCs. Libraries of TCR beta came from iRepertoire HTBI primers plus Arm-PCR of CDR3 regions. TCRdb independently ran MiXCR on the multiplex PCR reads; one entry per CDR3 protein. The data hold fewer than 350,000 distinct CDR3 sequences, with more than 15% observed a single time. Sequencing used peripheral blood mononuclear cells (PBMCs), obtained at new diagnosis, from a patient treated with antithyroid drugs. The receptors were sampled from a female donor with Graves disease.

This clonotype has just a few counts. The chain links TRBV30 to TRBJ1-1; D unclear. V was trimmed by 3 bases and J by 0 bases, leaving 17 bases between them. CDR1 and CDR2 (germline): GTSNPN, SVGIG (reference sequence). The CDR3 runs 16 residues. CDR3 sequence (DNA): TGTGCCTGGAGCCTTCACGGATGGGCAGTGAACACTGAAGCTTTCTTT. This gives the protein CAWSLHGWAVNTEAFF.

The table lists this clonotype with many counts. The chain employs TRBV10-3 and TRBJ2-7, with a possible D match to TRBD2 (6 bases). The CDR3 extends over 13 amino acids. The V gene's germline CDR1 is ENHRY and CDR2 SYGVKD. The V gene lost 10 bases and the J gene lost 5 bases, with 18 bases spanning the gap. The CDR3 nucleotides read TGTGCCACCCGGGCCGACGGCGGGGACGAGCAGTACTTC. Protein sequence: CATRADGGDEQYF.

At least ten counts were recorded for this clonotype. This chain joins TRBV28 and TRBJ2-7; D remains unclear. This CDR3 spans 14 amino acids. Germline V gene sequence: CDR1 MDHEN, CDR2 SYDVKM. With 5 bases removed from V and 4 bases from J, the gap between germline ends came to 15 bases. In DNA form, the CDR3 reads TGTGCCAGCAGTCCTATAGGGTATAATTACGAGCAGTACTTC. It specifies CASSPIGYNYEQYF. Looking up the rest from reference TRBV28 and TRBJ2-7 gives the full variable domain: DVKVTQSSRYLVKRTGEKVFLECVQDMDHENMFWYRQDPGLGLRLIYFSYDVKMKEKGDIPEGYSVSREKKERFSLILESASTNQTSMYLCASSPIGYNYEQYFGPGTRLTVT.

This rearrangement joins TRBV24-1 to TRBJ2-1, with 10 positions matching TRBD1. The J call may not be correct, given that the DNA end is closer to TRBJ2-5. The CDR3 contains 16 residues. Germline loops: CDR1 KGHDR, CDR2 SFDVKD. CDR3: CATSDRMTGGGETQYF. The CDR3 DNA is TGTGCCACCAGTGATCGGATGACAGGGGGCGGAGAGACCCAGTACTTC.

This clonotype appeared many times. V usage is TRBV7-3 and J usage is TRBJ2-5; D is possibly TRBD1 or TRBD2 (6 bases each). The CDR3 spans 14 residues. Trimming left V 5 bases short and J 1 base short, with 11 bases between. Germline V gene sequence: CDR1 SGHTA, CDR2 FQGTGA. The CDR3 DNA is TGTGCCAGCAGCCCAGGAGGGGGCCAAGAGACCCAGTACTTC. Amino acids: CASSPGGGQETQYF.

This clonotype has just a few counts. The J gene is TRBJ2-3, the V gene TRBV18; 10 bases are a match to TRBD2. The germline V gene has CDR1 KGHSH and CDR2 LQKENI. J lost 0 bases, V lost 1 base, and 7 bases had no gene match. This CDR3 spans 18 amino acids. CDR3 region: CASSPLGLASTSTDTQYF. Here the CDR3 DNA reads TGTGCCAGCTCACCACTGGGACTAGCGTCAACTAGCACAGATACGCAGTATTTT.

This clonotype was seen many times. The chain employs TRBV6-5 and TRBJ1-5; D is undetermined. The CDR3 sequence is 15 residues long. CDR1 is MNHEY, CDR2 SVGAGI, per germline. Trimming removed 0 bases from V and 4 bases from J, with 10 bases in between. CDR3 sequence reads: CASSYSIGWNQPQHF. The CDR3, as DNA: TGTGCCAGCAGTTACTCGATCGGTTGGAATCAGCCCCAGCATTTT.

In its sample, this clonotype was seen many times. This chain joins TRBV24-1 and TRBJ2-5; TRBD1 agrees at 7 bases. V lost 4 bases and J lost 4; bases outside the gene matches: 8. This CDR3 has 15 amino acids. The germline V gene encodes CDR1 KGHDR and CDR2 SFDVKD. Here the CDR3 DNA reads TGTGCCACCAGTGACCCGGGGACAGTTACAGAGACCCAGTACTTC. Protein: CATSDPGTVTETQYF.

CDR3 coding DNA: TGTGCCAGCAGCCCTGGCCTCCGGACCCTCTCCTACGAGCAGTACTTC. Translating it yields CASSPGLRTLSYEQYF. The J gene is TRBJ2-7, the V gene TRBV7-2; D is unresolved. The V end was cut by 5 bases, the J end by 0 bases, with 17 bases between. CDR3 length: 16 amino acids. Germline V CDR1 and CDR2: SGHTA, FQGNSA.

Turning to this clonotype: Being one base from a much bigger clone, this may be a read error. The J gene is TRBJ1-4, the V gene TRBV9, with 9 bases lining up with TRBD1. Germline V lookup: CDR1 SGDLS, CDR2 YYNGEE. This CDR3 contains 15 residues. In DNA, the CDR3 is TGTGCCAGCAGCGCGGTACAGGGGGCAAATGGAAAACTGTTTTTT. As protein: CASSAVQGANGKLFF.

This clonotype was recorded many times. V usage is TRBV12-3 or TRBV12-4 and J usage is TRBJ1-4; possibly TRBD1 for D (6 bases). Trimming left V 3 bases short and J 0 bases short, with 14 bases between. The CDR3 has 17 amino acids. CDR3 residues: CASSLMGAPATNEKLFF. In DNA, the CDR3 is TGTGCCAGCAGTTTGATGGGGGCGCCTGCAACTAATGAAAAACTGTTTTTT.

This rearrangement joins TRBV6-4 to TRBJ1-5; TRBD1 matches 10 bases. The CDR3 contains 15 residues. V trimming: 6 bases; J trimming: 2 bases; junction bases outside the gene matches: 4. Germline V gene data show CDR1 as MRHNA and CDR2 as SNTAGT. The CDR3 is CASSHGQGGNQPQHF. The CDR3 DNA reads TGTGCCAGCAGCCACGGACAGGGGGGCAATCAGCCCCAGCATTTT.

For this clonotype: This sequence may be a read error, since a much larger clone differs from it by one base. The chain joins TRBV24-1 to TRBJ2-1; D may be TRBD1 or TRBD2 (5 bases each). This CDR3 contains 14 residues. The V gene's germline CDR1 is KGHDR and CDR2 SFDVKD. Trimming shortened V by 12 bases and J by 6 bases, and 20 bases separated the two germline ends. DNA for the CDR3: TGTGCCGCCGGGAAACCAGGGACGGCCAATGAGCAGTTCTTC. Translated: CAAGKPGTANEQFF.

This clonotype was recorded at least ten times. The rearrangement uses TRBV28 and TRBJ2-7; perhaps TRBD2 as D (5 bases). The germline V gene encodes CDR1 MDHEN and CDR2 SYDVKM. CDR3 size: 11 residues. In nucleotides, the CDR3 is TGTGGGGTCGAGGGCTCCTACGAGCAGTACTTC. Translating gives CGVEGSYEQYF.

This clonotype was observed many times. The chain couples TRBV19 to TRBJ1-1; no firm D call. Germline V gene lookup returns CDR1 LNHDA and CDR2 SQIVND (reference sequence). The V end lost 0 bases, the J end lost 0 bases, and 11 bases lay between the germline ends. The CDR3 is 16 amino acids. The CDR3 spells CASSIERLGVNTEAFF. The DNA for the CDR3 is TGTGCCAGTAGTATAGAGAGGCTCGGAGTGAACACTGAAGCTTTCTTT.

At least ten counts were recorded for this clonotype. CDR3 sequence: CASSGREGDYNEQFF. The CDR3 bases are TGTGCCAGCAGTGGGCGGGAGGGTGACTACAATGAGCAGTTCTTC. The V and J genes are TRBV6-2 or TRBV6-3 and TRBJ2-1; 9 bases match TRBD2. Germline V gene sequence: CDR1 MNHEY, CDR2 SVGEGT. The CDR3 loop spans 15 amino acids. With 5 bases clipped from V and 3 bases from J, the junction kept 5 bases outside the gene matches.

The table lists this clonotype with many counts. J is TRBJ2-3 and V is TRBV11-3, with 7 positions matching TRBD2. CDR1 is SGHNT, CDR2 YENEEA, per germline. The CDR3 has 13 residues. Trimming took 8 bases from V and 3 from J; bases not matched to a gene: 5. CDR3 in amino acids: CASVSSGTDTQYF. The CDR3 DNA sequence: TGTGCCAGCGTATCTAGCGGAACAGATACGCAGTATTTT.

This chain uses TRBV7-6 with TRBJ2-3; the D gene is possibly TRBD1 (6 bases). The J call may be mistaken, given a closer DNA end match to TRBJ2-5. The germline CDR1 and CDR2 sequences are SGHVS and FNYEAQ. CDR3 length: 15 amino acids. CDR3 sequence: CASSRRRPRGETQYF. DNA for the CDR3: TGTGCCAGCAGCCGACGCAGACCCAGGGGAGAGACCCAGTACTTC.

V usage is TRBV4-1 and J usage is TRBJ2-7; unclear D gene. Trimming cost V 5 bases and J 5 bases, with 22 bases left between them. The germline V gene encodes CDR1 MGHRA and CDR2 YSYEKL. The CDR3 consists of 16 residues. For the CDR3, the DNA is TGCGCCAGCAGCGAATCAAAGGGTCGAGGAATGGACGAGCAGTACTTC. Protein product: CASSESKGRGMDEQYF.

This clonotype was counted many times. The V gene is TRBV12-5, the J gene TRBJ1-5; D is unclear. Per the germline V gene, CDR1 is LGHNT and CDR2 is FRNRAP. The germline V and J ends were trimmed by 1 base and 9 bases, with 10 bases remaining between them. The CDR3 runs 13 residues. The CDR3 nucleotides read TGTGCTAGTGGTTTGGCAAGCTGGGGGCCCCAGCATTTT. Its translation: CASGLASWGPQHF.

This chain uses TRBV5-6 with TRBJ2-7; TRBD1 or TRBD2 may be the D gene (5 bases each). CDR1 is SGHDT, CDR2 YYEEEE, per germline. V shed 1 base and J shed 6 bases, with 20 bases lying between them. CDR3 length equals 16 residues. CDR3 residues: CASSLTGHSIGGEQYF. For the CDR3, the DNA is TGTGCCAGCAGCTTGACGGGGCATAGTATAGGTGGCGAGCAGTACTTC.

This clonotype occurred many times. V and J are TRBV28 and TRBJ2-7, with 8 bases identical to TRBD2. V was pared by 6 bases and J by 6 bases, with 10 bases of the junction left unmatched. The CDR3 sequence is 14 residues long. Germline CDR1 is MDHEN and CDR2 is SYDVKM. In nucleotides, the CDR3 is TGTGCCAGCAGGAAACTAGCGGAGGCGCCCGAGCAGTACTTC. This sequence encodes CASRKLAEAPEQYF.

The V and J genes are TRBV2 and TRBJ2-5; 14 bases align to TRBD2. The CDR3 length is 16 residues. Trimming took 3 bases from V and 4 from J; bases not matched to a gene: 4. Germline assignment: CDR1 SNHLY and CDR2 FYNNEI. The CDR3: CASSEGTSGRRETQYF. CDR3 nucleotides: TGTGCCAGCAGTGAGGGGACTAGCGGGAGAAGAGAGACCCAGTACTTC.

This clonotype was detected ten times or more. The rearrangement links TRBV9 to TRBJ2-7; D might be TRBD1 (7 bases). CDR3 size: 14 residues. Germline V gene lookup returns CDR1 SGDLS and CDR2 YYNGEE. V was clipped by 3 bases and J by 1 base, with 11 bases between them. The CDR3 loop reads CASSETGTSYEQYF. CDR3 DNA: TGTGCCAGCAGCGAGACAGGGACTTCCTACGAGCAGTACTTC.

The CDR3 bases are TGCGCCAGCCACTTGACCATCGGAACTGAAGCTTTCTTT. This translates into CASHLTIGTEAFF. The chain combines TRBV5-1 with TRBJ1-1; D is undetermined. Trimming removed 7 bases at V and 5 bases at J, with 15 bases between. Germline CDR1 is SGHRS and CDR2 is YFSETQ. The CDR3 spans 13 residues.

In the case of this clonotype: An end of the junction differs from the germline gene, which may be a read error. The genes are TRBV28 and TRBJ2-3; 9 bases agree with TRBD1. CDR3 length equals 15 residues. Germline CDR1 reads MDHEN; CDR2 reads SYDVKM. This CDR3 reads CVSSSRTGAPDTQYF. The DNA for the CDR3 is TGTGTCAGCAGTTCCCGGACAGGGGCACCAGATACGCAGTATTTT.

This clonotype was seen a few times. The chain uses TRBV2 and TRBJ2-5, with 14 bases lining up with TRBD2. Per the germline V gene, CDR1 is SNHLY and CDR2 is FYNNEI. The V segment lost 1 base and the J segment 4 bases; nucleotides outside the gene matches: 8. The CDR3 length is 18 residues. CDR3: CASSEGRLAGGFSETQYF. Written as DNA, the CDR3 is TGTGCCAGCAGTGAAGGACGACTAGCGGGAGGGTTTTCAGAGACCCAGTACTTC. Complete variable domain (other parts from reference TRBV2 and TRBJ2-5): EPEVTQTPSHQVTQMGQEVILRCVPISNHLYFYWYRQILGQKVEFLVSFYNNEISEKSEIFDDQFSVERPDGSNFTLKIRSTKLEDSAMYFCASSEGRLAGGFSETQYFGPGTRLLVL.

This clonotype was seen many times. The chain combines TRBV7-2 with TRBJ2-7; a weak D match, TRBD2 (6 bases). CDR1 is SGHTA, CDR2 FQGNSA, per germline. Trimming left V 4 bases short and J 5 bases short, with 24 bases between. The CDR3 extends over 17 amino acids. CDR3 DNA sequence: TGTGCCAGCAGCTCTTCTCCCTCTAGCGTATACTTGAACGAGCAGTACTTC. This gives the protein CASSSSPSSVYLNEQYF.

This clonotype was seen ten or more times. This chain uses TRBV3-1 with TRBJ2-7; TRBD2 aligns across 9 bases. The CDR3 has 17 amino acids. Trimming removed 3 bases from V and 0 bases from J; junction bases left unmatched: 9. CDR1 is LGHDT and CDR2 is YNNKEL in the germline V gene (reference sequence). CDR3 sequence: CASSHGAGGRGSYEQYF. For the CDR3, the DNA is TGTGCCAGCAGCCATGGAGCGGGAGGAAGGGGCTCCTACGAGCAGTACTTC.